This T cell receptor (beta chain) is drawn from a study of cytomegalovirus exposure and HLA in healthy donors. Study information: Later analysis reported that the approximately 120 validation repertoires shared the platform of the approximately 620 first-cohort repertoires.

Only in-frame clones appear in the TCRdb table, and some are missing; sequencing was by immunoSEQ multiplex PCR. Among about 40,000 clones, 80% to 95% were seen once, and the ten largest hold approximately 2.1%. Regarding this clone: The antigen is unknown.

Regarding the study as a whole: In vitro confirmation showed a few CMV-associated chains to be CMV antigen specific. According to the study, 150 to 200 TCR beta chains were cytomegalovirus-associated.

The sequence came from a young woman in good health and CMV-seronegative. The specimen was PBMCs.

The CDR3: CASSPRGVQNTEAFF. CDR3 DNA: TGTGCCAGCAGCCCCCGGGGAGTACAGAACACTGAAGCTTTCTTT. V is TRBV9 and J is TRBJ1-1; D is uncertain. Germline CDR1 and CDR2: SGDLS and YYNGEE. The CDR3 sequence is 15 residues long. V lost 4 bases and J 1 base, leaving 14 bases between the germline ends.